Below, 27 T cell receptor beta chains from the same sample are listed, as sequenced in a study of OX40 agonist ivuxolimab in advanced cancers. Profiled with immunoSEQ multiplex PCR; TCRdb holds only in-frame clones, not every one. Among around 100,000 clones, under 95% were seen once, and the ten largest hold approximately 0.54%. Sequenced here: CD4+ or CD8+ T cells sorted from blood, sampled in a trial of the OX40 agonist ivuxolimab. The origin of the receptors is an adult with an advanced solid tumor such as melanoma, head and neck, liver or kidney cancer.

J is TRBJ2-7 and V is TRBV11-3; D may be TRBD1 or TRBD2 (6 bases each). V was cut by 1 base and J by 3 bases, with 13 bases left in between. The germline gives CDR1 SGHNT, CDR2 YENEEA. The CDR3 totals 15 residues. CDR3 sequence: CASSLGLGGNYEQYF. In DNA form, the CDR3 reads TGTGCCAGCAGCTTAGGATTAGGGGGGAACTACGAGCAGTACTTC.

The chain uses TRBV28 and TRBJ2-3; 8 nucleotides line up with TRBD1. From germline, CDR1 is MDHEN and CDR2 SYDVKM. The CDR3 has 17 amino acids. The J segment lost 0 bases and the V segment lost 2 bases, leaving 7 bases of the junction unmatched. In DNA, the CDR3 is TGTGCCAGCAGTTTACCTTCGCGGACAGGGAGCACAGATACGCAGTATTTT. Protein product: CASSLPSRTGSTDTQYF. Using reference TRBV28 and TRBJ2-3 for the parts outside the CDR3, the full variable domain is DVKVTQSSRYLVKRTGEKVFLECVQDMDHENMFWYRQDPGLGLRLIYFSYDVKMKEKGDIPEGYSVSREKKERFSLILESASTNQTSMYLCASSLPSRTGSTDTQYFGPGTRLTVL.

The chain recombines TRBV4-1 with TRBJ2-1; 13 bases fit TRBD2. From germline, CDR1 is MGHRA and CDR2 YSYEKL. The CDR3 is made up of 17 amino acids. With V trimmed by 1 base and J by 7 bases, 7 bases remained unmatched. The CDR3 sequence: CASSQGIRTSGSNEQFF. In nucleotides, the CDR3 is TGCGCCAGCAGCCAAGGTATCCGGACTAGCGGGAGTAATGAGCAGTTCTTC.

The V and J genes are TRBV27 and TRBJ1-2; D perhaps matches TRBD1 (5 bases). CDR1 is MNHEY and CDR2 is SMNVEV in the germline V gene (reference sequence). The CDR3 runs to 13 residues. Trimming removed 7 bases at V and 5 bases at J, with 14 bases between. This CDR3 is CASTGPGSYGYTF. The CDR3 DNA sequence: TGTGCCAGCACCGGCCCAGGGTCATATGGCTACACCTTC.

V and J are TRBV18 and TRBJ2-1, with no clear D. The germline V and J ends were trimmed by 3 bases and 0 bases, with 6 bases remaining between them. Germline V gene data show CDR1 as KGHSH and CDR2 as LQKENI. The CDR3 sequence is 14 residues long. CDR3 in DNA: TGTGCCAGCTCACCGGTGGGCTCCTACAATGAGCAGTTCTTC. It codes for CASSPVGSYNEQFF.

The chain has TRBV5-4 and TRBJ1-2; TRBD1 matches at 7 bases. Germline-derived CDR1 and CDR2 are SGHNT and YYREEE (reference sequence). With 0 bases clipped from V and 5 bases from J, the junction kept 13 bases outside the gene matches. The CDR3 sequence is 17 residues long. CDR3 sequence (DNA): TGTGCCAGCAGCTTGGGTTCCCCGAGGGACAGCATTTATGGCTACACCTTC. It translates to CASSLGSPRDSIYGYTF.

This clone was recorded a few times. This sequence joins TRBV28 and TRBJ2-3, with 10 bases matching TRBD2. The CDR3 is made up of 14 amino acids. Germline lookup yields CDR1 MDHEN and CDR2 SYDVKM. Trimming at V came to 5 bases and at J to 5 bases, leaving 4 bases not matched to a gene. The CDR3 here is CASSIAGGGDTQYF. Here the CDR3 DNA reads TGTGCCAGCAGTATAGCGGGAGGAGGAGATACGCAGTATTTT.

This rearrangement joins TRBV5-1 to TRBJ1-1; D is uncertain. V dropped 5 bases and J dropped 1 base, with 12 bases sitting between them. There are 14 residues in the CDR3. Germline CDR1 and CDR2: SGHRS and YFSETQ. The CDR3 loop is CASRALETNTEAFF. For the CDR3, the DNA is TGCGCCAGCAGAGCGCTAGAGACGAACACTGAAGCTTTCTTT.

The chain recombines TRBV7-9 with TRBJ1-4; TRBD1 might be the D (5 bases). The germline V gene has CDR1 SEHNR and CDR2 FQNEAQ (reference sequence). Trimming cost V 4 bases and J 8 bases, with 17 bases left between them. The CDR3 runs to 15 residues. The chain's CDR3 is CASSSQEGRGEKLFF. The CDR3 DNA is TGTGCCAGCAGCTCCCAGGAGGGGCGCGGGGAAAAACTGTTTTTT.

This chain uses TRBV18 with TRBJ1-1; the match to TRBD1 covers 7 bases. CDR1 is KGHSH, CDR2 LQKENI, per germline. Unmatched junction bases numbered 4, after V lost 6 bases and J lost 0 bases. This CDR3 has 14 residues. As DNA, the CDR3 is TGTGCCAGCTCCGCGGACAGGTTGAACACTGAAGCTTTCTTT. The encoded protein is CASSADRLNTEAFF.

V and J are TRBV5-4 and TRBJ1-4; a possible D gene is TRBD1 (5 bases). Germline V gene sequence: CDR1 SGHNT, CDR2 YYREEE (reference sequence). The CDR3 is 14 residues long. V was pared by 4 bases and J by 5 bases, with 12 bases between. In nucleotides, the CDR3 is TGTGCCAGCAGCCGAGGGGAAGGCAATGAAAAACTGTTTTTT. It encodes CASSRGEGNEKLFF.

The sample holds one count of this clone. The V gene is TRBV11-2, the J gene TRBJ1-4, with D hard to call. Germline V gives CDR1 SGHAT, CDR2 FQNNGV. This CDR3 spans 13 amino acids. With 6 bases removed from V and 8 bases from J, the gap between germline ends came to 13 bases. CDR3 DNA sequence: TGTGCCAGCAGTCTTAGTCCGGGAGAAAAACTGTTTTTT. This codes for CASSLSPGEKLFF.

This clone occurred once. The chain links TRBV11-3 to TRBJ2-1; a weak D match, TRBD1 (6 bases). The CDR3 loop spans 16 amino acids. Germline V gene lookup returns CDR1 SGHNT and CDR2 YENEEA. The V end was cut by 1 base, the J end by 4 bases, with 14 bases between. The CDR3 is CASSLVSGTTYNEQFF. DNA for the CDR3: TGTGCCAGCAGCTTAGTATCCGGGACAACGTACAATGAGCAGTTCTTC.

The chain carries TRBV4-3 and TRBJ2-1, with TRBD2 matching 8 bases. The trim removed 0 bases at V and 0 bases at J, leaving 4 bases unmatched. The CDR3 sequence is 17 residues long. Looked up from germline, CDR1 is LGHNA and CDR2 is YSLEER. The CDR3 spells CASSQEAGEISYNEQFF. DNA of the CDR3: TGCGCCAGCAGCCAAGAAGCGGGAGAGATCTCCTACAATGAGCAGTTCTTC.

The CDR3 region is CASRTITGYGAEQFF. As DNA, the CDR3 is TGTGCCAGCAGGACTATCACAGGGTATGGGGCTGAGCAGTTCTTC. This chain joins TRBV27 and TRBJ2-1, with a possible D match to TRBD1 (6 bases). Per the germline V gene, CDR1 is MNHEY and CDR2 is SMNVEV (reference sequence). There are 15 residues in the CDR3. V was pared by 6 bases and J by 9 bases, with 21 bases between.

CDR3 in DNA: TGTGCCAGTAGTACCGCCAGACAGACTGCGTCTTTGCCGCCCCAGCATTTT. This translates into CASSTARQTASLPPQHF. This chain joins TRBV19 and TRBJ1-5, with TRBD1 as a possible D gene (5 bases). The germline V and J ends were trimmed by 4 bases and 9 bases, with 25 bases remaining between them. From germline, CDR1 is LNHDA and CDR2 SQIVND (reference sequence). The length of the CDR3 is 17 residues.

This clone was detected once. The J gene is TRBJ2-1, the V gene TRBV28, with 7 bases fitting TRBD1. CDR3 length equals 15 residues. From germline, CDR1 is MDHEN and CDR2 SYDVKM. With 5 bases clipped from V and 7 bases from J, the junction kept 11 bases outside the gene matches. CDR3: CASSKTGVALNEQFF. For the CDR3, the DNA is TGTGCCAGCAGTAAAACAGGGGTCGCCTTAAATGAGCAGTTCTTC.

The V and J genes are TRBV7-8 and TRBJ2-4; the match to TRBD2 covers 13 bases. V shed 5 bases, J shed 12 bases, and the junction held 4 bases outside the gene matches. Germline V lookup: CDR1 SGHVS, CDR2 FQNEAQ. This CDR3 is 13 amino acids long. CDR3 sequence (DNA): TGTGCCAGCAGCCCGGGGACTAGCGGGAATCAGTACTTC. Its protein is CASSPGTSGNQYF. Based on the CDR3 plus reference TRBV7-8 and TRBJ2-4, the full variable domain is GAGVSQSPRYKVAKRGQDVALRCDPISGHVSLFWYQQALGQGPEFLTYFQNEAQLDKSGLPSDRFFAERPEGSVSTLKIQRTQQEDSAVYLCASSPGTSGNQYFGAGTRLSVL.

This clone occurred a few times. V usage is TRBV28 and J usage is TRBJ2-6, with D hard to call. Germline loops: CDR1 MDHEN, CDR2 SYDVKM. V lost 7 bases and J lost 0, with 10 bases in between. This CDR3 is built from 15 residues. The CDR3 loop reads CASKEPSSGANVLTF. The CDR3 bases are TGTGCCAGCAAAGAACCCAGCTCTGGGGCCAACGTCCTGACTTTC.

The V and J genes are TRBV5-4 and TRBJ2-3, with 9 bases fitting TRBD2. J lost 6 bases, V lost 0 bases, and 2 bases had no gene match. The CDR3 totals 14 residues. Per germline, CDR1 SGHNT and CDR2 YYREEE (reference sequence). DNA of the CDR3: TGTGCCAGCAGCTTGGGACTAGCGGATGATACGCAGTATTTT. Its protein is CASSLGLADDTQYF.

CDR3 region: CASSVQGAEKTQYF. DNA for the CDR3: TGTGCCAGCAGTGTCCAGGGGGCTGAAAAGACCCAGTACTTC. The chain recombines TRBV9 with TRBJ2-5; TRBD1 matches at 8 bases. V was pared by 5 bases and J by 6 bases, with 9 bases of the junction left unmatched. Germline V gives CDR1 SGDLS, CDR2 YYNGEE. The CDR3 contains 14 residues.

The rearrangement uses TRBV7-2 and TRBJ2-1; D is unresolved. The CDR3 covers 13 residues. Trimming shortened V by 1 base and J by 6 bases, and 7 bases separated the two germline ends. Germline V CDR1 and CDR2: SGHTA, FQGNSA. CDR3 sequence: CASSLGFINEQFF. CDR3 DNA: TGTGCCAGCAGCTTAGGGTTTATCAATGAGCAGTTCTTC.

V gene TRBV6-6 combines with J gene TRBJ2-7; D not resolved. Germline CDR1 reads MNHNY; CDR2 reads SVGAGI (reference sequence). The CDR3 loop spans 13 amino acids. Trimming removed 6 bases from V and 6 bases from J, with 15 bases in between. CDR3 coding DNA: TGTGCCAGCAGCCCCCTGGTTTGGAGCGAGCAGTACTTC. It specifies CASSPLVWSEQYF.

The rearrangement links TRBV11-3 to TRBJ2-7; D is uncertain. Between the trimmed V and J ends, which lost 5 bases and 3 bases, there was a span of 8 bases. Germline V lookup: CDR1 SGHNT, CDR2 YENEEA. The CDR3 totals 12 residues. CDR3 region: CASSPRSYEQYF. The CDR3 DNA reads TGTGCCAGCAGCCCAAGGAGCTACGAGCAGTACTTC.

The chain has TRBV7-3 and TRBJ2-1, with TRBD2 matching 12 bases. CDR1 and CDR2 from the germline V gene are SGHTA and FQGTGA. This CDR3 comprises 14 residues. V lost 7 bases to trimming and J lost 10 bases; unmatched junction nucleotides: 8. CDR3 DNA: TGTGCCAGCAACTCACTAGCGGGAGGCGGGGAGCAGTTCTTC. Its translation is CASNSLAGGGEQFF.

The chain links TRBV7-6 to TRBJ2-7, with 11 bases lining up with TRBD2. The germline V gene encodes CDR1 SGHVS and CDR2 FNYEAQ. The CDR3 extends over 17 amino acids. The trim removed 3 bases at V and 4 bases at J, leaving 11 bases unmatched. The CDR3 DNA reads TGTGCCAGCAGCTTCGGGCTAGCGGGAGGTCTCGTTTACGAGCAGTACTTC. This codes for CASSFGLAGGLVYEQYF.

This rearrangement joins TRBV28 to TRBJ2-1; TRBD2 agrees at 8 bases. The CDR3 covers 12 residues. CDR1 MDHEN and CDR2 SYDVKM come from the germline V gene. V trimming: 4 bases; J trimming: 12 bases; junction bases outside the gene matches: 5. The CDR3 DNA reads as TGTGCCAGCAGTTCAGCGGGAGTTGCGCAGTTCTTC. This gives the protein CASSSAGVAQFF.